This T cell receptor (beta chain) was sequenced in a study of shared clonotypes between healthy human individuals. This CDR3 has 19 amino acids. Sequenced by immunoSEQ multiplex PCR; TCRdb stores in-frame clones only, minus some. The sample yields more than 2 million clones, just under 95% seen once. Findings and limits, study-wide: Blood was the only sampled material, and tissue repertoires likely differ. Among donors, sharing of clonotypes was expected to be affected by sequencing depth. Inspection by rarefaction showed sorted-subset sequencing to be incomplete despite large depth. All-four-donor shared clonotypes had higher generation probabilities than non-shared clonotypes did.

Worth noting for this clone: Its specificity is not known.

Naive CD8 isolation took CD45RO-negative cells positively selected for CCR7 and excluded terminally differentiated effector memory CD45RA+ cells. The sequence came from a man younger than 35 in good health. Some clones in this sample may be carry-over from other donors' samples. V is TRBV21-1 and J is TRBJ1-5; the table names TRBD1, a call not compared with the DNA. TRBV21-1 is deemed a pseudogene. The sequenced material came from naive CD8+ T cells from PBMCs. The CDR3 bases are TGTGCCAGCAGCAGAAAGACAGGGGGCGACGTGAAGAGCAATCAGCCCCAGCATTTT. Translated, it gives CASSRKTGGDVKSNQPQHF.